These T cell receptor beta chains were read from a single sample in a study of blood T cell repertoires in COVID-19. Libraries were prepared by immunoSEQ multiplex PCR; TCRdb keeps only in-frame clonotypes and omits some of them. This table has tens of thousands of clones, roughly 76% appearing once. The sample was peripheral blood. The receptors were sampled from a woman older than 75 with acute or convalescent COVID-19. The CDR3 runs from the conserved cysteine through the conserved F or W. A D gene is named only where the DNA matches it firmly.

TGCGCCAGCAGCGGCGGGCCCGACTACAATGAGCAGTTCTTC CASSGGPDYNEQFF - TRBJ2-1 TRBV5-1
TGTGCCAGCAGTTTTTGTACTGATGCTTTCTTT CASSFCTDAFF - TRBJ1-1 TRBV28
TGTGCCAGCTCACCTCCCGGGACAGATAACTATGGCTACACCTTC CASSPPGTDNYGYTF TRBD1 TRBJ1-2 TRBV18
TGTGCCAGCAGTACCGGGGGCTCTGGGGCCAACGTCCTGACTTTC CASSTGGSGANVLTF - TRBJ2-6 TRBV6-5
TGTGCCAGCAGCCTGGGGACTAGCTCCTACAATGAGCAGTTCTTC CASSLGTSSYNEQFF TRBD2 TRBJ2-1 TRBV7-3
TGTGCCAGCAGTCCGTTTGTCAATGAGCAGTTCTTC CASSPFVNEQFF - TRBJ2-1 TRBV12-3/TRBV12-4
TGTGCCAGTAGTATCTCCTTATCTCAGGGTCGGAATGGCTACACCTTC CASSISLSQGRNGYTF - TRBJ1-2 TRBV19
TGTGCCAGCAGCCAAGGTCCTAGCGGAGAAGAGACCCAGTACTTC CASSQGPSGEETQYF TRBD2 TRBJ2-5 TRBV3-1/TRBV3-2
TGTGCCAGCAGCCCTTCCCTTCGGGGTGACACTGAAGCTTTCTTT CASSPSLRGDTEAFF - TRBJ1-1 TRBV11-2
TGTGCCAGTAGTATTGACGGCGGGGGAACCTACGAGCAGTACTTC CASSIDGGGTYEQYF TRBD2 TRBJ2-7 TRBV19